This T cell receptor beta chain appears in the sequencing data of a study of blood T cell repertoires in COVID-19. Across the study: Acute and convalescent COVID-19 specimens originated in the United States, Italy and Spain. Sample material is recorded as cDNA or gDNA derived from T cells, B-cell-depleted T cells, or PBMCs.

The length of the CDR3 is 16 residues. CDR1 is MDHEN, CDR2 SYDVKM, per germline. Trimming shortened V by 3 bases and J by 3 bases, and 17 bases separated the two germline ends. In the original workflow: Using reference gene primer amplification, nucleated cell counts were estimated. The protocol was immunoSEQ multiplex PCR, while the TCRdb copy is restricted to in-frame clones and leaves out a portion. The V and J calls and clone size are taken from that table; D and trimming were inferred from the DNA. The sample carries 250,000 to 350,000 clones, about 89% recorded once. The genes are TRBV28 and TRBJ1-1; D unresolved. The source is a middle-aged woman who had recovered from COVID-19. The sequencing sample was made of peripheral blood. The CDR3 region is CASSFWSHAGDTEAFF. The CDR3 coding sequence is TGTGCCAGCAGTTTCTGGAGCCATGCCGGGGACACTGAAGCTTTCTTT.